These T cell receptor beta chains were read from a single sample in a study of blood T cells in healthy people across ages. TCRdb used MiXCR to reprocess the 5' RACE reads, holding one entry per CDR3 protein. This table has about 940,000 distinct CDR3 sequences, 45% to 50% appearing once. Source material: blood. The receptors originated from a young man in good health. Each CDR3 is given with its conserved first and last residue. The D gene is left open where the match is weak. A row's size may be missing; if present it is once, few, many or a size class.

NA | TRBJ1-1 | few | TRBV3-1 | CASSLRGPVNTEAFF | TGTGCCAGCAGCCTAAGGGGACCGGTGAACACTGAAGCTTTCTTT
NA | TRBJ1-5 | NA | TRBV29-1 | CNVGGSYLNQPQHF | TGCAACGTTGGGGGCAGTTACCTCAATCAGCCCCAGCATTTT
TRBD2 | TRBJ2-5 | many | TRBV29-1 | CSVGGTRETQYF | TGCAGCGTCGGGGGGACCAGAGAGACCCAGTACTTC
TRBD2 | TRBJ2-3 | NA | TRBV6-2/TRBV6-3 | CASSYSTGLAESTDTQYF | TGTGCCAGCAGTTACTCGACGGGACTAGCGGAAAGCACAGATACGCAGTATTTT
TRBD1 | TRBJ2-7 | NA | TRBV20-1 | CSADKTGQDSGEQYF | TGCAGTGCTGATAAAACAGGACAGGACTCGGGCGAGCAGTACTTC
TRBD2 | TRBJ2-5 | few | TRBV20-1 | CSAPPGSGGGETQYF | TGCAGTGCTCCCCCAGGAAGCGGGGGGGGAGAGACCCAGTACTTC
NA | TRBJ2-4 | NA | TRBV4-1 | CASSQAWRENIQYF | TGCGCCAGCAGCCAAGCTTGGAGAGAAAACATTCAGTACTTC
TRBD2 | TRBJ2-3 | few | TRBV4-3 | CASSQGTSGGPTDTQYF | TGCGCCAGCAGCCAAGGGACTAGCGGGGGGCCCACAGATACGCAGTATTTT
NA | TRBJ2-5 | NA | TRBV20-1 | CSARPPQGGEQYF | TGCAGTGCTAGGCCCCCCCAGGGGGGGGAGCAGTACTTC
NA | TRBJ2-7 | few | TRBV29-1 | CSATSGAHEQYF | TGCAGCGCCACTTCGGGGGCCCACGAGCAGTACTTC
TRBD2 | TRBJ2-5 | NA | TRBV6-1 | CASSGLAGTEQYF | TGTGCCAGCTCGGGACTAGCGGGGACTGAGCAGTACTTC
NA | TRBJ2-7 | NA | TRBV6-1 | CASSEVGSGYEQYF | TGTGCCAGCAGTGAAGTGGGGTCCGGCTACGAGCAGTACTTC
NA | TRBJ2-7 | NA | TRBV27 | CASSLSRGPPYEQYF | TGTGCCAGCAGTTTATCTCGGGGTCCCCCCTACGAGCAGTACTTC
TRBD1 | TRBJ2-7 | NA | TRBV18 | CASSPLDRDNEQYF | TGTGCCAGCTCACCACTGGACAGGGACAATGAGCAGTACTTC
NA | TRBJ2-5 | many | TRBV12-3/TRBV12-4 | CASSYDRSKETQYF | TGTGCCAGCAGTTACGACAGATCGAAAGAGACCCAGTACTTC
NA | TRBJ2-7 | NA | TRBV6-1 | CASSRQWNRQANSYEQYF | TGTGCCAGCAGTCGACAGTGGAATAGGCAGGCAAACTCCTACGAGCAGTACTTC
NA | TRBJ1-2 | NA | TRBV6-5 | CASSYSGGSFNYGYTF | TGTGCCAGCAGTTACTCAGGGGGTTCTTTTAACTATGGCTACACCTTC
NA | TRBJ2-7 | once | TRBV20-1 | CNASPVQRGYEQYF | TGCAATGCTAGCCCGGTCCAACGGGGCTACGAGCAGTACTTC
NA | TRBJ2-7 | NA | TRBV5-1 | CASSLEGRTYEQYF | TGCGCCAGCAGCTTGGAGGGCAGAACATACGAGCAGTACTTC
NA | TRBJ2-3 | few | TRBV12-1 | CASSFALPCTDTQYF | TGTGCCAGCAGCTTTGCGCTACCCTGCACAGATACGCAGTATTTT
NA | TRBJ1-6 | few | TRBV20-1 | CSARLWTETNSPLHF | TGCAGTGCTAGGCTATGGACAGAGACAAATTCACCCCTCCACTTT
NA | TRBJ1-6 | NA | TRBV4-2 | CASSQEPRASGSPLHF | TGTGCCAGCAGCCAAGAGCCCCGGGCTTCAGGGTCACCCCTCCACTTT
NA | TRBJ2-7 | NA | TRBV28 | CASRPGNRPYEQYF | TGTGCCAGCAGGCCAGGGAATAGGCCCTACGAGCAGTACTTC
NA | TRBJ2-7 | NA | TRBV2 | CASSESACEQYF | TGTGCCAGCAGTGAATCGGCATGCGAGCAGTACTTC